This T cell receptor beta chain is drawn from a study of response to subunit inactivated influenza vaccine. Study-level results: There was a suggestion from the authors that each seasonal influenza vaccination recruits few new T cells.

TCRdb reprocessed the RT-PCR reads via MiXCR and lists one record per CDR3 protein. The sample lists hundreds of thousands of distinct CDR3 sequences, around 14% occurring once. Concerning this clonotype itself: Its target is not known.

The germline V gene encodes CDR1 SGHAT and CDR2 FQNNGV. The V gene end was trimmed by 2 bases and the J gene end by 4 bases; junction bases not matched to a gene: 11. This CDR3 is 19 amino acids long. The sequence derives from a man aged 50 to 60 who received an inactivated influenza vaccine. The sequenced sample was PBMCs from blood, obtained 11 to 12 days after vaccination. This sequence joins TRBV11-2 and TRBJ2-7; 16 nucleotides match TRBD2. CDR3 amino acids: CASSLIGTSGRAGRYEQYF. CDR3 coding DNA: TGTGCCAGCAGCTTAATCGGGACTAGCGGGAGGGCCGGGAGATACGAGCAGTACTTC.